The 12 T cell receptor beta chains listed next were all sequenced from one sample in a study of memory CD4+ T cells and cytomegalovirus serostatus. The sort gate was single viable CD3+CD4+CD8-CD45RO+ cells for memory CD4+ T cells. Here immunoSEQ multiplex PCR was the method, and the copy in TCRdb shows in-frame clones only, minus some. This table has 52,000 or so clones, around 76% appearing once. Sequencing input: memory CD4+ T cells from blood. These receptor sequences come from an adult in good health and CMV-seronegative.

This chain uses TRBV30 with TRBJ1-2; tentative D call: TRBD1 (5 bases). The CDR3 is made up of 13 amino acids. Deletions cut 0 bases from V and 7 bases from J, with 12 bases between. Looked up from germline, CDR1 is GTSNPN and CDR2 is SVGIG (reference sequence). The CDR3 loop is CAWSVPGSLGYTF. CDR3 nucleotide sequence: TGTGCCTGGAGTGTCCCAGGGTCGCTTGGCTACACCTTC. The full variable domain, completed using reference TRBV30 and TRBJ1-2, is SQTIHQWPATLVQPVGSPLSLECTVEGTSNPNLYWYRQAAGRGLQLLFYSVGIGQISSEVPQNLSASRPQDRQFILSSKKLLLSDSGFYLCAWSVPGSLGYTFGSGTRLTVV.

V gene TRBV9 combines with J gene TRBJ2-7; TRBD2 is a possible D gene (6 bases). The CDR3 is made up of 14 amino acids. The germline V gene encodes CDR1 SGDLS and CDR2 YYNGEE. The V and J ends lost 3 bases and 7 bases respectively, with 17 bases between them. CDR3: CASSAVGGSREQYF. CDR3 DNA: TGTGCCAGCAGCGCGGTGGGAGGTTCAAGGGAGCAGTACTTC.

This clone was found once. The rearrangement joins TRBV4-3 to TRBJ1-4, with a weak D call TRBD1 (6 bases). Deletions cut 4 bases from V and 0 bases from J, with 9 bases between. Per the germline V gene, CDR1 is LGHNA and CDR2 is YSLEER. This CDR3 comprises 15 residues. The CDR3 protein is CASSRGQTTNEKLFF. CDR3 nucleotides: TGCGCCAGCAGCCGCGGACAGACAACTAATGAAAAACTGTTTTTT.

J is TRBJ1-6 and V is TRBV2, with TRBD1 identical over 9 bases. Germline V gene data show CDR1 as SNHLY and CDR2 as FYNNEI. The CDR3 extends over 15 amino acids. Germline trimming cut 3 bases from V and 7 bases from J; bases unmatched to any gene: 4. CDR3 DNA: TGTGCCAGCAGTGAGTGGGACAGGGCAAATTCACCCCTCCACTTT. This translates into CASSEWDRANSPLHF. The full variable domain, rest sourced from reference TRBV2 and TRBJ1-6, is EPEVTQTPSHQVTQMGQEVILRCVPISNHLYFYWYRQILGQKVEFLVSFYNNEISEKSEIFDDQFSVERPDGSNFTLKIRSTKLEDSAMYFCASSEWDRANSPLHFGNGTRLTVT.

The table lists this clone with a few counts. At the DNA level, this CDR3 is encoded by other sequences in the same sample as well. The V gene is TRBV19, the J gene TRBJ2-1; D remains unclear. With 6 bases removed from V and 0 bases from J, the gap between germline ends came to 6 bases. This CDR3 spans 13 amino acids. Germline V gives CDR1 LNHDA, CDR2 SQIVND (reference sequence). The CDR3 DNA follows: TGTGCCAGTAGCCTGAACTCCTACAATGAGCAGTTCTTC. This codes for CASSLNSYNEQFF.

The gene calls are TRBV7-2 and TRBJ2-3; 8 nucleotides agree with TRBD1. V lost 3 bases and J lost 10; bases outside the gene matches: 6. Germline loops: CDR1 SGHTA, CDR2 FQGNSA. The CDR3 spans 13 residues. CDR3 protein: CASSLGTGQAQYF. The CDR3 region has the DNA TGTGCCAGCAGCTTGGGGACAGGACAGGCGCAGTATTTT.

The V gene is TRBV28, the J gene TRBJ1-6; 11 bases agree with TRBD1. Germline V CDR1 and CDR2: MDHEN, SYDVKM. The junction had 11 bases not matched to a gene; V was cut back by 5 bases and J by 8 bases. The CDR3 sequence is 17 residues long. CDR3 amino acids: CASSPHRDRGSHSPLHF. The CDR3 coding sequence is TGTGCCAGCAGTCCCCACCGGGACAGGGGGTCTCATTCACCCCTCCACTTT.

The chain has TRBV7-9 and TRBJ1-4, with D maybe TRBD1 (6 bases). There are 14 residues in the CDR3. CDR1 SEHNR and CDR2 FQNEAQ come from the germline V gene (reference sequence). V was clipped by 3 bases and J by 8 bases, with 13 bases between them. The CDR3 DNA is TGTGCCAGCAGCTTCGGAGGGGGGAGGGAAAAACTGTTTTTT. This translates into CASSFGGGREKLFF.

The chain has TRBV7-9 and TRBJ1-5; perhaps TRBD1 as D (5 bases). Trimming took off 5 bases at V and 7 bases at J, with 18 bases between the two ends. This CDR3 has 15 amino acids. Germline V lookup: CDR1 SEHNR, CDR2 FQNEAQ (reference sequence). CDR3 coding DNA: TGTGCCAGCAGCCTCGATGGGACGAAAGGGCAGCCCCAGCATTTT. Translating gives CASSLDGTKGQPQHF.

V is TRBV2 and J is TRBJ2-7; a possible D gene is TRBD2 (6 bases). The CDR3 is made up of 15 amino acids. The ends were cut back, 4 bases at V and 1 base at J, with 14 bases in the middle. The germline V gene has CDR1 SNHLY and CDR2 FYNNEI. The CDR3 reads CASSVGGTGSYEQYF. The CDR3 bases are TGTGCCAGCAGTGTGGGCGGGACCGGTTCCTACGAGCAGTACTTC.

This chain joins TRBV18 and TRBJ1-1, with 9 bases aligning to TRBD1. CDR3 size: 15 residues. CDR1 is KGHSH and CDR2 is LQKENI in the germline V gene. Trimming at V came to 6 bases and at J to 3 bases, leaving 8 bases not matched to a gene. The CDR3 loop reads CASSQQGAGYTEAFF. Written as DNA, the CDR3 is TGTGCCAGCTCGCAACAGGGGGCCGGGTACACTGAAGCTTTCTTT.

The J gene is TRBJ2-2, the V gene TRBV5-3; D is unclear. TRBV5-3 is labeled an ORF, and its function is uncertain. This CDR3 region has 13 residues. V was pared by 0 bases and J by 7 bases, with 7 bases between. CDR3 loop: CARSLGCVGELFF. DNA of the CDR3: TGTGCCAGAAGCTTGGGGTGCGTCGGGGAGCTGTTTTTT.